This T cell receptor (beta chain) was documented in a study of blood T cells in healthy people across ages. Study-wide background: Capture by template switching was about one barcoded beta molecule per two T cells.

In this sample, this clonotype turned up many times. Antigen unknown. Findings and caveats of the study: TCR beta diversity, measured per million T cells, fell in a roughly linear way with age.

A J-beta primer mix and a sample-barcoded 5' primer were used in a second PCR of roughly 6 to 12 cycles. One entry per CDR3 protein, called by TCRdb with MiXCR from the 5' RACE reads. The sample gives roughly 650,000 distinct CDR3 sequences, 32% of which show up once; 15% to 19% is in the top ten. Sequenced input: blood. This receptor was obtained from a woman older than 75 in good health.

Written as DNA, the CDR3 is TGCGCCAGCAGCTTGGTTGCGGGGGCCTACAATGAGCAGTTCTTC. Translating gives CASSLVAGAYNEQFF. The V and J genes are TRBV5-1 and TRBJ2-1; TRBD2 matches at 7 bases. Germline CDR1 reads SGHRS; CDR2 reads YFSETQ. Trimming took 0 bases from V and 2 from J; bases not matched to a gene: 2. The CDR3 consists of 15 residues.